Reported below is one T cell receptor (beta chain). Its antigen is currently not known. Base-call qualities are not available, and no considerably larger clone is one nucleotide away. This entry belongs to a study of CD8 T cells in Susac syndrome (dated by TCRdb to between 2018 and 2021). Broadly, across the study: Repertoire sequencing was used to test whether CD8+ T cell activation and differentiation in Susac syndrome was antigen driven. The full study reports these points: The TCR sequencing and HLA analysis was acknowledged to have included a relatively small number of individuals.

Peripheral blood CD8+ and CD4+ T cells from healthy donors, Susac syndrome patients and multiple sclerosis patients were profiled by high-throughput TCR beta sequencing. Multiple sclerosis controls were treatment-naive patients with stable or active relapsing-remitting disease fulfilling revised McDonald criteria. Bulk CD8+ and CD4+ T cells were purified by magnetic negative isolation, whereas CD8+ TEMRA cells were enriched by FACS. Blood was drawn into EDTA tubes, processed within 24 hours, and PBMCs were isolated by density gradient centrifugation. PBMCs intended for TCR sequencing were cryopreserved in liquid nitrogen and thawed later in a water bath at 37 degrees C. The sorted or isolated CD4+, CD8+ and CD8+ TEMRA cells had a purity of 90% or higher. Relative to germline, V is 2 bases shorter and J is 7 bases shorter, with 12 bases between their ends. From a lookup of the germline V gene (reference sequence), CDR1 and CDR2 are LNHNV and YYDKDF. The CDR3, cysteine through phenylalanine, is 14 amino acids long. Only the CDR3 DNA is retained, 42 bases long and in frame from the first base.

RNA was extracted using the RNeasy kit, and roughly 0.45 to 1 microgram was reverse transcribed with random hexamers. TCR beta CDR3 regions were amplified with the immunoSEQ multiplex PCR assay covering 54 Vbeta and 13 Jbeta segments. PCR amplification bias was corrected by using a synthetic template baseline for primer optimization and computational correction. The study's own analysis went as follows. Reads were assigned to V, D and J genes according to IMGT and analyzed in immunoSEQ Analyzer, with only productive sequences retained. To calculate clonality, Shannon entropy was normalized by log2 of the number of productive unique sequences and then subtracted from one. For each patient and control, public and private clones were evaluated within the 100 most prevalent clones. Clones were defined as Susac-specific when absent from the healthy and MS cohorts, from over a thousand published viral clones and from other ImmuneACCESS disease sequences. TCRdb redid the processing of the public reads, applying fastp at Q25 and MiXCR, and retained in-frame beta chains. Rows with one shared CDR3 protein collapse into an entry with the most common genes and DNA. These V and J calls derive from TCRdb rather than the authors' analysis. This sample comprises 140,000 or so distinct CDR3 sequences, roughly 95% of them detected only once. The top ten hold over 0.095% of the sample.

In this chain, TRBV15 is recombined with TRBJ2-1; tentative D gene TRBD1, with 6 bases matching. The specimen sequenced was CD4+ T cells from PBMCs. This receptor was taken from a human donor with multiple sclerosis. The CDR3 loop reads CATSRSLTGNEQFF. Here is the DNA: TGTGCCACCAGCAGATCTTTAACAGGGAATGAGCAGTTCTTC.